These T cell receptor beta chains were read from a single sample in a study of cytomegalovirus exposure and HLA in healthy donors. Sequencing was performed with immunoSEQ multiplex PCR; in TCRdb, only in-frame clones are kept and a portion is missing. This table has over 150,000 clones, roughly 80% appearing once. Sequenced input: PBMCs. The source is a man in his forties or fifties in good health and CMV-seronegative. Both conserved end residues are part of each CDR3. A D gene is named only where the DNA matches it firmly. Rows give clone size only sometimes, using once, few, many, or a class for an expanded clone.

J,D,V,size,CDR3,DNA
TRBJ2-7,TRBD2,TRBV4-1,NA,CASSQVGGYEQYF,TGCGCCAGCAGCCAGGTGGGGGGGTACGAGCAGTACTTC
TRBJ1-6,NA,TRBV5-8,NA,CASSFFREDSPLHF,TGTGCCAGCAGCTTTTTTAGGGAGGATTCACCCCTCCACTTT
TRBJ2-1,TRBD2,TRBV30,NA,CAWNLERGTVEQFF,TGTGCCTGGAACCTCGAGCGGGGGACGGTTGAGCAGTTCTTC
TRBJ1-2,TRBD1,TRBV5-4,few,CASSLSAQGINYGYTF,TGTGCCAGCAGCCTGAGTGCACAGGGGATTAACTATGGCTACACCTTC
TRBJ2-1,TRBD1,TRBV7-3,NA,CASSDWTGGYNEQFF,TGTGCCAGCAGCGACTGGACAGGGGGTTACAATGAGCAGTTCTTC
TRBJ1-1,NA,TRBV6-1,few,CASRQGPVAFF,TGTGCCAGCAGACAGGGTCCTGTGGCTTTCTTT
TRBJ1-6,NA,TRBV6-6,once,CASSYSPGLTSPLHF,TGTGCCAGCAGTTACTCCCCAGGGTTAACCTCACCCCTCCACTTT
TRBJ2-7,TRBD1,TRBV19,NA,CASSPHRQGTYEQYF,TGTGCCAGTAGTCCCCATCGACAGGGAACCTACGAGCAGTACTTC
TRBJ2-2,TRBD1,TRBV19,NA,CATRDRANTGELFF,TGTGCCACCCGGGACAGAGCGAACACCGGGGAGCTGTTTTTT
TRBJ2-3,NA,TRBV7-9,NA,CASSPEARDTQYF,TGTGCCAGCAGCCCCGAAGCGAGAGATACGCAGTATTTT
TRBJ1-2,NA,TRBV19,NA,CASSIDVGGFYGYTF,TGTGCCAGTAGTATAGATGTGGGGGGATTCTATGGCTACACCTTC
TRBJ2-7,TRBD1,TRBV27,NA,CASSPWTGTYEQYF,TGTGCCAGCAGTCCCTGGACAGGGACCTACGAGCAGTACTTC
TRBJ2-3,NA,TRBV27,NA,CASSLAGSTDTQYF,TGTGCCAGCAGTTTGGCGGGGAGCACAGATACGCAGTATTTT
TRBJ1-1,NA,TRBV19,NA,CASSSTGYTEAFF,TGTGCCAGTAGTAGCACAGGGTACACTGAAGCTTTCTTT
TRBJ1-2,NA,TRBV30,NA,CAWGGLGYTF,TGTGCCTGGGGGGGCCTTGGCTACACCTTC
TRBJ2-2,TRBD2,TRBV9,few,CASSVPRGEETGELFF,TGTGCCAGCAGCGTACCACGGGGGGAGGAGACCGGGGAGCTGTTTTTT
TRBJ2-7,NA,TRBV19,NA,CASSWQASSYEQYF,TGTGCCAGTAGTTGGCAGGCGAGCTCCTACGAGCAGTACTTC
TRBJ2-7,TRBD1,TRBV4-1,NA,CASGEGQGYEQYF,TGCGCCAGCGGAGAGGGACAGGGCTACGAGCAGTACTTC
TRBJ2-2,NA,TRBV6-5,few,CASLDLRGFTGELFF,TGTGCCAGCCTAGACCTCAGGGGATTCACCGGGGAGCTGTTTTTT
TRBJ1-2,TRBD1,TRBV29-1,NA,CSVVTGAFVYGYTF,TGCAGCGTTGTAACAGGGGCTTTTGTCTATGGCTACACCTTC
TRBJ2-3,TRBD2,TRBV18,NA,CASSPAGGADTQYF,TGTGCCAGCTCACCGGCGGGGGGCGCAGATACGCAGTATTTT
TRBJ2-5,TRBD2,TRBV18,few,CASSPRMAGGTETQYF,TGTGCCAGCTCACCACGGATGGCGGGGGGAACGGAGACCCAGTACTTC
TRBJ1-2,TRBD1,TRBV6-5,NA,CASSSPGTGYTF,TGTGCCAGCAGTTCGCCCGGGACAGGTTACACCTTC
TRBJ2-7,TRBD1,TRBV5-1,once,CASSTGSYEQYF,TGCGCCAGTTCGACAGGGTCGTACGAGCAGTACTTC
TRBJ2-1,NA,TRBV9,NA,CASSVGLAMDEQFF,TGTGCCAGCAGCGTAGGTCTAGCGATGGATGAGCAGTTCTTC